This TCR beta chain comes out of a study of cytomegalovirus exposure and HLA in healthy donors. PCR was performed using 60 Vbeta and 13 Jbeta primers. This table comes from immunoSEQ multiplex PCR, and its TCRdb copy is limited to in-frame clones, with some not included. This table has 180,000 or so clones, 81% appearing once. The TCR sequence derives from a woman younger than 30 in good health and CMV-seropositive. What was sequenced was PBMCs.

In nucleotides, the CDR3 is TGTGCCAGCAGCTTGCCATATCCCAGGGGCGATAGAGATGGCTACACCTTC. Its protein is CASSLPYPRGDRDGYTF. The chain uses TRBV5-8 and TRBJ1-2; tentatively, D is TRBD1 (6 bases). This CDR3 is built from 17 residues. The germline CDR1 and CDR2 sequences are SGHTS and YDEGEE. The germline V and J ends were trimmed by 1 base and 6 bases, with 22 bases remaining between them.